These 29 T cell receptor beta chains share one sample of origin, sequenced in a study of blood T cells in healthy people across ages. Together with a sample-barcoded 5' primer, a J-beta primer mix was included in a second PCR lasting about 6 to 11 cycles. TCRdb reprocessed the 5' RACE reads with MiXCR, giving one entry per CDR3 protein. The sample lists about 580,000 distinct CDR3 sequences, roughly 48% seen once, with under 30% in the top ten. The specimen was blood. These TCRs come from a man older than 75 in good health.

Here the CDR3 reads CASSNWDRMETQYF. CDR3 bases: TGTGCCAGCAGCAACTGGGACAGGATGGAGACCCAGTACTTC. The chain combines TRBV7-9 with TRBJ2-5; 8 positions match TRBD1. The length of the CDR3 is 14 residues. Unmatched junction bases numbered 7, after V lost 5 bases and J lost 5 bases. Germline CDR1 reads SEHNR; CDR2 reads FQNEAQ (reference sequence).

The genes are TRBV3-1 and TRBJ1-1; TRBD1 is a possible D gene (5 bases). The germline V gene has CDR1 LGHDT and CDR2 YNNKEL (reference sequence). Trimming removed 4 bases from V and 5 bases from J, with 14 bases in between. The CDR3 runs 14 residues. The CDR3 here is CASSLPGTGTEAFF. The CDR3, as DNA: TGTGCCAGCAGCCTCCCCGGGACGGGTACTGAAGCTTTCTTT.

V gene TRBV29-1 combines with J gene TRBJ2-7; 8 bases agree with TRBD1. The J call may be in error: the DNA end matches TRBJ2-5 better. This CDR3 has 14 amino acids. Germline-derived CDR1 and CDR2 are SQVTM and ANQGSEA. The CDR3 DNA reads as TGCAGCGTTGTGGGGGCCAGGGGGCGCGAGACCCAGTACTTC. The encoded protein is CSVVGARGRETQYF.

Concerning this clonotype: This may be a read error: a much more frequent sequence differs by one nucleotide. CDR3 nucleotides: TGCGCCAGCAGCCAAGGAGGGACTAGCAATGAGCAGTTATTC. Its translation: CASSQGGTSNEQLF. The rearrangement joins TRBV4-3 to TRBJ2-1; TRBD2 matches 9 bases. Germline V gives CDR1 LGHNA, CDR2 YSLEER. The CDR3 is made up of 14 amino acids.

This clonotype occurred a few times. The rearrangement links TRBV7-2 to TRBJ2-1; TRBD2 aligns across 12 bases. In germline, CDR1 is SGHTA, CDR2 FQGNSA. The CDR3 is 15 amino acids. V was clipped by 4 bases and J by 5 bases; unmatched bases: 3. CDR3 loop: CASSSGLAGNNEQFF. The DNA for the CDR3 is TGTGCCAGCAGCTCCGGACTAGCGGGGAACAATGAGCAGTTCTTC.

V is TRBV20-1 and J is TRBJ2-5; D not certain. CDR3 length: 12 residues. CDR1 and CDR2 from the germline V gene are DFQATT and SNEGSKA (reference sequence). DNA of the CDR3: TGCAGCCCCTGGGCCCACCAAGAGACCCAGTACTTC. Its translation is CSPWAHQETQYF.

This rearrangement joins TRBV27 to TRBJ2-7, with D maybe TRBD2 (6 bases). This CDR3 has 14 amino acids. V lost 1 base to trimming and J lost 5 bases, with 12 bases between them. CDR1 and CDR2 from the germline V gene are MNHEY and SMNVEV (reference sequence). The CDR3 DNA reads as TGTGCCAGCAGTTTATTGGGGGGTCGGAACGAGCAGTACTTC. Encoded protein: CASSLLGGRNEQYF.

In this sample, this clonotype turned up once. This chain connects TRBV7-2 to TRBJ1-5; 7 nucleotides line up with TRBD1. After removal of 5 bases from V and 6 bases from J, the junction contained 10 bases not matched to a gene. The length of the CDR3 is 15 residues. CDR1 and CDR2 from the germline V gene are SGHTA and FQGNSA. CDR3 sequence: CASSRRTGEAQPQHF. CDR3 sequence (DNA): TGTGCCAGCAGCCGCAGAACAGGGGAGGCTCAGCCCCAGCATTTT.

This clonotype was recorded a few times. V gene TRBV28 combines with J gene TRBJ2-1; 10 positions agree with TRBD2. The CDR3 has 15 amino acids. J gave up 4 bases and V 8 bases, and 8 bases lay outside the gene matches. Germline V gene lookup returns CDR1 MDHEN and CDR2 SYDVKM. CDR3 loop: CASAQLAGFYNEQFF. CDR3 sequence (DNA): TGTGCCAGCGCCCAACTAGCGGGATTTTACAATGAGCAGTTCTTC.

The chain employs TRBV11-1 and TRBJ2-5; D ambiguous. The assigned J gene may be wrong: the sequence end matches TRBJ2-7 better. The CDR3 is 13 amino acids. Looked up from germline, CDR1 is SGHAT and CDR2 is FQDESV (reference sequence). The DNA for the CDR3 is TGTGCCAGCAGCCTCGAGACCTGGCGCGAGCAGTACTTC. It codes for CASSLETWREQYF.

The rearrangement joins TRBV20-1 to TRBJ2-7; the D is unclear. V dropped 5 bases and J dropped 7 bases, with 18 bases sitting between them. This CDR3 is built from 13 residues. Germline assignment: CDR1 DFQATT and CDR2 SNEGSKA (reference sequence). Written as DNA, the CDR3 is TGCAGTGCTCCCCGCGGACGGCACCTGGAGCAGTACTTC. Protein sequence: CSAPRGRHLEQYF.

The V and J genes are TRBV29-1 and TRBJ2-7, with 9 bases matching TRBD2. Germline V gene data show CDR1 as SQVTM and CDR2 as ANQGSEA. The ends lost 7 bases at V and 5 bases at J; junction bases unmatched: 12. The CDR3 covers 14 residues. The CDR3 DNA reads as TGCAGCGCGACGCCACCAGCGGGAGGCAACGAGCAGTACTTC. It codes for CSATPPAGGNEQYF.

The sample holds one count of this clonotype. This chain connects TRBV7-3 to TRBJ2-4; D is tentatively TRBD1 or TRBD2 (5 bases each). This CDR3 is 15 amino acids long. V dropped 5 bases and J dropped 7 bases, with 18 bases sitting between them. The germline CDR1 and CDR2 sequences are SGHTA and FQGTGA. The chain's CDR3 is CASSAAGTLGNIQYF. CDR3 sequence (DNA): TGTGCCAGCAGCGCTGCCGGGACCCTTGGGAACATTCAGTACTTC.

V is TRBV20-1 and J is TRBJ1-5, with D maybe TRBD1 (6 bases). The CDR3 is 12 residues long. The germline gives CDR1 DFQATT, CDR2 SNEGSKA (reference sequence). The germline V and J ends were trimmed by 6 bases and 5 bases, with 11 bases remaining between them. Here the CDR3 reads CSAGGHDQPQHF. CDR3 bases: TGCAGTGCGGGGGGGCATGATCAGCCCCAGCATTTT.

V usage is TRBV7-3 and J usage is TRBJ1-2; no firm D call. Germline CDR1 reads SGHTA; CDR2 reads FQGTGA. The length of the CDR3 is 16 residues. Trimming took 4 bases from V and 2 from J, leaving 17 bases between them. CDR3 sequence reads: CASSSLGPSGNYGYTF. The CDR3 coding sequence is TGTGCCAGCAGCTCACTCGGACCCTCAGGAAACTATGGCTACACCTTC.

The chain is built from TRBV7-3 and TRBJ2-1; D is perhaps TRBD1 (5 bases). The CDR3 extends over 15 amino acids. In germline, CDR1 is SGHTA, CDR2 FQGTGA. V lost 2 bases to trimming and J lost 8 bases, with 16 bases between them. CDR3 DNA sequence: TGTGCCAGCAGCTTAGACGGTCCTAGGGGCGATGAGCAGTTCTTC. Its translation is CASSLDGPRGDEQFF.

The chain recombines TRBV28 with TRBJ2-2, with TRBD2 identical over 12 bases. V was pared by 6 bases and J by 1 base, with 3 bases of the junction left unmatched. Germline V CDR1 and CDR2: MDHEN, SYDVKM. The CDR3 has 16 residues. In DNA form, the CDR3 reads TGTGCCAGCAGCGGACTAGCGGGACAGAACACCGGGGAGCTGTTTTTT. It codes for CASSGLAGQNTGELFF. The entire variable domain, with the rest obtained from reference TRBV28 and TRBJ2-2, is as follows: DVKVTQSSRYLVKRTGEKVFLECVQDMDHENMFWYRQDPGLGLRLIYFSYDVKMKEKGDIPEGYSVSREKKERFSLILESASTNQTSMYLCASSGLAGQNTGELFFGEGSRLTVL.

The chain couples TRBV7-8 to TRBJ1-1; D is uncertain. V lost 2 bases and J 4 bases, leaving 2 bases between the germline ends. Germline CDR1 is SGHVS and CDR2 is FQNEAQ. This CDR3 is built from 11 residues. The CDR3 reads CASSLSTEAFF. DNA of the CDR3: TGTGCCAGCAGCTTATCCACTGAAGCTTTCTTT. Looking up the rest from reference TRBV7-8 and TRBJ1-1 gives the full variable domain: GAGVSQSPRYKVAKRGQDVALRCDPISGHVSLFWYQQALGQGPEFLTYFQNEAQLDKSGLPSDRFFAERPEGSVSTLKIQRTQQEDSAVYLCASSLSTEAFFGQGTRLTVV.

CDR3 loop: CASSVGTGTTDTQYF. For the CDR3, the DNA is TGTGCCAGCAGTGTGGGGACAGGGACTACAGATACGCAGTATTTT. The rearrangement links TRBV6-4 to TRBJ2-3; 9 nucleotides agree with TRBD1. The CDR3 is 15 residues long. Trimming took 4 bases from V and 3 from J; bases not matched to a gene: 5. The V gene's germline CDR1 is MRHNA and CDR2 SNTAGT.

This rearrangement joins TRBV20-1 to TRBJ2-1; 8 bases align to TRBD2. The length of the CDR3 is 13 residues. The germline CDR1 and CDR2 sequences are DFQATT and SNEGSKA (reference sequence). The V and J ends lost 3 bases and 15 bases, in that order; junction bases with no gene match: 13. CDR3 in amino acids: CSASSGVAISLFF. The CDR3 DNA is TGCAGTGCTAGTAGCGGGGTGGCCATATCGCTGTTCTTC.

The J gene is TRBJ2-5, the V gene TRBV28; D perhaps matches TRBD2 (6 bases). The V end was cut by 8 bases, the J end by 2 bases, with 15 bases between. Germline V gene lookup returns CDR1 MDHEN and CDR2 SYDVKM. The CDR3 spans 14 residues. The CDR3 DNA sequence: TGTGCCAGCGGATTCCCACGGGGGCAAGAGACCCAGTACTTC. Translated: CASGFPRGQETQYF. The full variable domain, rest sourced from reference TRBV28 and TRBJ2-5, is DVKVTQSSRYLVKRTGEKVFLECVQDMDHENMFWYRQDPGLGLRLIYFSYDVKMKEKGDIPEGYSVSREKKERFSLILESASTNQTSMYLCASGFPRGQETQYFGPGTRLLVL.

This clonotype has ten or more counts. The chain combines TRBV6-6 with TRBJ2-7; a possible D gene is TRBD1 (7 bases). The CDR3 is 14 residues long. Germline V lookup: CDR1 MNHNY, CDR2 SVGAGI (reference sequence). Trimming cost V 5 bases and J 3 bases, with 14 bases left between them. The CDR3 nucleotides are TGTGCCAGCAGTCCCCAGGGGGGTCTCTACGAGCAGTACTTC. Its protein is CASSPQGGLYEQYF.

The CDR3 sequence is CASRLPGRGMETQYF. CDR3 coding DNA: TGTGCCAGCAGGTTGCCGGGCAGGGGCATGGAGACCCAGTACTTC. The chain carries TRBV28 and TRBJ2-5; D might be TRBD1 (6 bases). This CDR3 has 15 amino acids. The germline V and J ends were trimmed by 6 bases and 5 bases, with 19 bases remaining between them. Germline V gene lookup returns CDR1 MDHEN and CDR2 SYDVKM.

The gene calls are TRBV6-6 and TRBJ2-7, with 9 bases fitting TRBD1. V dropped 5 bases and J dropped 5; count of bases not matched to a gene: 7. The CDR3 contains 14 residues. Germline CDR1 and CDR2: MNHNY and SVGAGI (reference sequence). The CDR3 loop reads CASSDAGQGNEQYF. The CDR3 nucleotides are TGTGCCAGCAGTGATGCGGGACAGGGTAACGAGCAGTACTTC.

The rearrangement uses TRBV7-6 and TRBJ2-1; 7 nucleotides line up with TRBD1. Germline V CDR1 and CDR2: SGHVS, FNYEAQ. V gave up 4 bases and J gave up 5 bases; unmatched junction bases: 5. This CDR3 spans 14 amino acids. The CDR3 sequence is CASSSVQGDNEQFF. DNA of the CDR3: TGTGCCAGCAGCTCTGTCCAGGGGGACAATGAGCAGTTCTTC.

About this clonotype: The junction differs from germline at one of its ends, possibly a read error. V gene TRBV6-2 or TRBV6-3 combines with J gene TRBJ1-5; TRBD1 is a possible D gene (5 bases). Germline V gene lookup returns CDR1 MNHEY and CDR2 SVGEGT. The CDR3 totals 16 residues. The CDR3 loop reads CVSTGAATYSNQPQHF. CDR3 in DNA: TGTGTCAGCACCGGGGCGGCAACATATAGCAATCAGCCCCAGCATTTT.

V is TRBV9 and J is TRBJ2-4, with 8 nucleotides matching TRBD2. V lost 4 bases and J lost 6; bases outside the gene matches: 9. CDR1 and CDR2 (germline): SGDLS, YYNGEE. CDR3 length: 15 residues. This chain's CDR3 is CASSPSGGPVNIQYF. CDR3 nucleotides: TGTGCCAGCAGCCCCTCGGGGGGGCCGGTAAACATTCAGTACTTC.

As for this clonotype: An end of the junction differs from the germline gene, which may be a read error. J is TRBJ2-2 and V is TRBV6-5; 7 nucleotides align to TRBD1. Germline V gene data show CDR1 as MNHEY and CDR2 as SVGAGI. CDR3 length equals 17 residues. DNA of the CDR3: TGTGCCAACAGTTACCGAATGAACAGGGGAAACACCGGGGAGCTGTTTTTT. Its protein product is CANSYRMNRGNTGELFF.

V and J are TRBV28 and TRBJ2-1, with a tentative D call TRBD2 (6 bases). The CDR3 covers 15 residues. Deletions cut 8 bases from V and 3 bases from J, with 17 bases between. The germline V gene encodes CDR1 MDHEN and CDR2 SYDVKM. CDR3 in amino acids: CASVLAPGNYNEQFF. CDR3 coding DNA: TGTGCCAGCGTGCTAGCGCCAGGGAACTACAATGAGCAGTTCTTC.